This record covers a single TCR beta chain. The sample comes from a study of blood T cell repertoires in COVID-19. Turning to the study itself: Donors in the United States, Italy and Spain gave samples during acute or convalescent COVID-19. PBMCs, B-cell-depleted T cells, or T cells provided the cDNA or gDNA that made up the material.

CDR3 length equals 17 residues. The J segment lost 6 bases and the V segment lost 4 bases, leaving 11 bases of the junction unmatched. Germline CDR1 and CDR2: MGHRA and YSYEKL. Authors' data handling: For nucleated cells, counts were estimated from reference gene primer amplification. TCRdb's copy holds only in-frame clones and misses some; the assay was immunoSEQ multiplex PCR. V and J calls and clone size are those listed in that table; D and trimming were worked out from the DNA. The sample records roughly 56,000 clones, 70% to 90% being singletons. This TCR was recovered from a man between 65 and 85 years old with acute or convalescent COVID-19. The rearrangement uses TRBV4-1 and TRBJ2-3; 12 bases line up with TRBD2. The source material was peripheral blood. The CDR3 DNA reads as TGCGCCAGCAGCCCCAAGGGAACTAGCGGGGGGTATGATACGCAGTATTTT. Its protein is CASSPKGTSGGYDTQYF.